This TCR beta chain appears in the sequencing data of a study of OX40 agonist ivuxolimab in advanced cancers. The overall study: Patients were infused with ivuxolimab every 2 weeks at 0.01 to 10 mg/kg.

V lost 1 base and J lost 1, with 10 bases in between. Germline CDR1 SGHAT, CDR2 FQNNGV. The length of the CDR3 is 16 residues. Using immunoSEQ multiplex PCR, the repertoire was profiled, and TCRdb retains in-frame clones only, with some absent. The sample includes about 26,000 clones, about 90% of them seen just once. This clonotype originated in an adult with an advanced solid tumor such as melanoma, head and neck, liver or kidney cancer. The starting material was CD4+ or CD8+ T cells sorted from blood, obtained in a trial of the OX40 agonist ivuxolimab. The chain links TRBV11-2 to TRBJ2-2, with no clear D. CDR3 amino acids: CASSLGVWRNTGELFF. CDR3 DNA: TGTGCCAGCAGCTTAGGGGTCTGGAGGAACACCGGGGAGCTGTTTTTT.